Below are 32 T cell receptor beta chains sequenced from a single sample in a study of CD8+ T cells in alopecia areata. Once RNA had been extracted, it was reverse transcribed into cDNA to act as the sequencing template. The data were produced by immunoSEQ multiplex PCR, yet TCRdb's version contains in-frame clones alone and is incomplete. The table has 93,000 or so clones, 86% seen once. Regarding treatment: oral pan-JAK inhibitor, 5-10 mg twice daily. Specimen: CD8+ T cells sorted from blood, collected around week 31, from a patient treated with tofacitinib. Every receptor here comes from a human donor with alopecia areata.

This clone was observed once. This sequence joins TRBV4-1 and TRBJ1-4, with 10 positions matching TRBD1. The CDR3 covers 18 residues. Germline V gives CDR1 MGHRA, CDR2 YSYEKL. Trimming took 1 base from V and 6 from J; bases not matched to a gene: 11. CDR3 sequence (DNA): TGCGCCAGCAGCCAAGTGAAGGGGACAGGGGCACAAGATGAAAAACTGTTTTTT. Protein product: CASSQVKGTGAQDEKLFF.

DNA of the CDR3: TGTGCCATCAGTGAGTCGGGACTGCGGGGGGGCCCAGATACGCAGTATTTT. It yields the protein CAISESGLRGGPDTQYF. The chain employs TRBV10-3 and TRBJ2-3; 9 bases agree with TRBD2. The CDR3 extends over 17 amino acids. The V gene's germline CDR1 is ENHRY and CDR2 SYGVKD. The V gene end was trimmed by 0 bases and the J gene end by 4 bases; junction bases not matched to a gene: 8.

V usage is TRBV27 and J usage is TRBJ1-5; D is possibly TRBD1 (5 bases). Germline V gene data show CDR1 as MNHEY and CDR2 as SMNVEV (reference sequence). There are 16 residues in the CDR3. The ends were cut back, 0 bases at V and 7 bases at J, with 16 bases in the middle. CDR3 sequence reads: CASSLSVGDAGQPQHF. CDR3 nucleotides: TGTGCCAGCAGTTTATCGGTAGGGGATGCGGGCCAGCCCCAGCATTTT.

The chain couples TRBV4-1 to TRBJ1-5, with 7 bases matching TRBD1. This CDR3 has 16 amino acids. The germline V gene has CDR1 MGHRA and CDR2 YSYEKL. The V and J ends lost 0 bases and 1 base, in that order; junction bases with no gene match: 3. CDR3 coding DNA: TGCGCCAGCAGCCAAGATGGAGGGGGCAGCAATCAGCCCCAGCATTTT. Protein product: CASSQDGGGSNQPQHF.

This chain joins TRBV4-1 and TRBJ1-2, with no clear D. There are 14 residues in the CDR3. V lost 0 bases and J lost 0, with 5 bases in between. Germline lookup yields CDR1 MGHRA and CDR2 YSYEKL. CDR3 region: CASSQDRANYGYTF. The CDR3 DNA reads TGCGCCAGCAGCCAAGATCGAGCTAACTATGGCTACACCTTC.

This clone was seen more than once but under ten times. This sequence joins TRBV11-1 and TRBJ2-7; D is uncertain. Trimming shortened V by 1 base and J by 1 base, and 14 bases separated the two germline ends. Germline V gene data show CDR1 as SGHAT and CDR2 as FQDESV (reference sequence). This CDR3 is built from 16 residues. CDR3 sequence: CASSLGVAAASYEQYF. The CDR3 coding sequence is TGTGCCAGCAGCTTAGGGGTCGCGGCAGCTTCCTACGAGCAGTACTTC. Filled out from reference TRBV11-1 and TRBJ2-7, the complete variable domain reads EAEVAQSPRYKITEKSQAVAFWCDPISGHATLYWYRQILGQGPELLVQFQDESVVDDSQLPKDRFSAERLKGVDSTLKIQPAELGDSAMYLCASSLGVAAASYEQYFGPGTRLTVT.

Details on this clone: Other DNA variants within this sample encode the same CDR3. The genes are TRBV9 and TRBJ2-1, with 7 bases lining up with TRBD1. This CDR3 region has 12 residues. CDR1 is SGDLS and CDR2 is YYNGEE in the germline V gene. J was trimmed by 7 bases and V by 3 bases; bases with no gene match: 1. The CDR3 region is CASSGDSNEQFF. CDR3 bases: TGTGCCAGCAGCGGGGACAGTAATGAGCAGTTCTTC.

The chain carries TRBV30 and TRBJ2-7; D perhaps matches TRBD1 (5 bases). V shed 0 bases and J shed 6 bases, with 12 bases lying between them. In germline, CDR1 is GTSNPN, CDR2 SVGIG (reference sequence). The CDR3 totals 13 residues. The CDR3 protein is CAWSVPQGIEQYF. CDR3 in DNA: TGTGCCTGGAGTGTTCCCCAGGGAATCGAGCAGTACTTC. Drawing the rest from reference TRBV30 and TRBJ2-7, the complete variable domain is SQTIHQWPATLVQPVGSPLSLECTVEGTSNPNLYWYRQAAGRGLQLLFYSVGIGQISSEVPQNLSASRPQDRQFILSSKKLLLSDSGFYLCAWSVPQGIEQYFGPGTRLTVT.

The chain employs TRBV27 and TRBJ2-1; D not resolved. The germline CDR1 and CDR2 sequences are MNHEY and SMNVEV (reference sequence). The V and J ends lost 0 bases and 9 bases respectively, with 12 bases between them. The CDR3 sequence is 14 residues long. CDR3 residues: CASSLSPSVAEQFF. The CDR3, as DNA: TGTGCCAGCAGTTTATCGCCCAGCGTCGCTGAGCAGTTCTTC.

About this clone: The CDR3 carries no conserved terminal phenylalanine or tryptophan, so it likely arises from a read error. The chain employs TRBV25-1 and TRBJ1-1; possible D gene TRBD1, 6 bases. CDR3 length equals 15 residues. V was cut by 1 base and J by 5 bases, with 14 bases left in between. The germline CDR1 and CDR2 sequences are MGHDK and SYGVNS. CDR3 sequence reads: CASSELLGARTEAFL. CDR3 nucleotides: TGTGCCAGCAGTGAATTGTTGGGGGCGCGTACTGAAGCTTTCCTT.

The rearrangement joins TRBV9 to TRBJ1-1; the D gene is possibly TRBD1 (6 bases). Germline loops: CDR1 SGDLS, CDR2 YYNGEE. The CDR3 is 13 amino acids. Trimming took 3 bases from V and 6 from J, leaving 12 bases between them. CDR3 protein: CASSGPGQPEAFF. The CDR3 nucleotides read TGTGCCAGCAGCGGCCCCGGACAGCCTGAAGCTTTCTTT.

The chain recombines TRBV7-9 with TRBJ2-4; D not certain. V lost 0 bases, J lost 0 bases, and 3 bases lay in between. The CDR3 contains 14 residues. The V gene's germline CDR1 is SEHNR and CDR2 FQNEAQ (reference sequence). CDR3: CASSLALAKNIQYF. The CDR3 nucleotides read TGTGCCAGCAGCTTAGCCCTAGCCAAAAACATTCAGTACTTC.

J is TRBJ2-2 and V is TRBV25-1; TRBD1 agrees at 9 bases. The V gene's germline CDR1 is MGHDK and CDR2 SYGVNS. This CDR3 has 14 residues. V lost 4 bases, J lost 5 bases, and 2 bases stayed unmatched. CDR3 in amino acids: CASSVDRGTGELFF. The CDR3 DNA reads TGTGCCAGCAGTGTGGACAGGGGAACCGGGGAGCTGTTTTTT.

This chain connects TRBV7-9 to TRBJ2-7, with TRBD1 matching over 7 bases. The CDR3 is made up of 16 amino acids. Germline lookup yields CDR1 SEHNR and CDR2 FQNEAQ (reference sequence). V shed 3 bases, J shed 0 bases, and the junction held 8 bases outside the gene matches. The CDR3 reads CASSLTDRTSSYEQYF. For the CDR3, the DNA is TGTGCCAGCAGCTTGACGGACAGGACCAGCTCCTACGAGCAGTACTTC.

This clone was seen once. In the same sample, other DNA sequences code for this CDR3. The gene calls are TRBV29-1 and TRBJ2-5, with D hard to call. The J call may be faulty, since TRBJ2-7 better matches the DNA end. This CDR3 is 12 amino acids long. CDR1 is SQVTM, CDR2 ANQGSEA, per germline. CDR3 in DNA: TGCAGCGCACAAGTGCACTTTGACGAGCAGTACTTC. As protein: CSAQVHFDEQYF.

CDR3 region: CASSLGAGDGYNEQFF. Here the CDR3 DNA reads TGTGCCAGCAGCTTAGGAGCGGGAGATGGGTACAATGAGCAGTTCTTC. The chain has TRBV7-9 and TRBJ2-1, with 8 bases fitting TRBD2. Germline V gene lookup returns CDR1 SEHNR and CDR2 FQNEAQ (reference sequence). Trimming removed 1 base from V and 4 bases from J; junction bases left unmatched: 6. The CDR3 totals 16 residues. The variable domain in full, with the rest retrieved from reference TRBV7-9 and TRBJ2-1, is DTGVSQNPRHKITKRGQNVTFRCDPISEHNRLYWYRQTLGQGPEFLTYFQNEAQLEKSRLLSDRFSAERPKGSFSTLEIQRTEQGDSAMYLCASSLGAGDGYNEQFFGPGTRLTVL.

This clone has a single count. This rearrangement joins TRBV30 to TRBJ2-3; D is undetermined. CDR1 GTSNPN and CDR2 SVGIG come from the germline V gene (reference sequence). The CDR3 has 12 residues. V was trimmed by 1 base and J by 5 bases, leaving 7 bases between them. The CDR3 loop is CAWSETLDTQYF. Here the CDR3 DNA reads TGTGCCTGGAGTGAAACCCTAGATACGCAGTATTTT.

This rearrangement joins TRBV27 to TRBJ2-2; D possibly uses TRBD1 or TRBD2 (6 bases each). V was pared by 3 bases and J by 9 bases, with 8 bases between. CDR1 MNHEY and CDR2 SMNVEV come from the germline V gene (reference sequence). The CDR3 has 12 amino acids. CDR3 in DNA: TGTGCCAGCAGTTTTGGGGGGCGGGAGCTGTTTTTT. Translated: CASSFGGRELFF.

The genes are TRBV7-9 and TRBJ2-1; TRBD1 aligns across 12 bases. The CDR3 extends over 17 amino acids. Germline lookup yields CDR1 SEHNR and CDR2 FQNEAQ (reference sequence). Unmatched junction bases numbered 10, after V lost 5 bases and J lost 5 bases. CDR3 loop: CASSPATGTGGDNEQFF. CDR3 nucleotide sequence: TGTGCCAGCAGCCCCGCTACCGGGACAGGGGGCGACAATGAGCAGTTCTTC.

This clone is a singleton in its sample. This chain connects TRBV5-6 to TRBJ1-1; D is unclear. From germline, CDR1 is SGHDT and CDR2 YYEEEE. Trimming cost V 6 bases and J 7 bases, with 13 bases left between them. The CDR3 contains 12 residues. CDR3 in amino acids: CASNRGSGEAFF. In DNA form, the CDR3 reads TGTGCCAGCAATCGTGGATCCGGTGAAGCTTTCTTT.

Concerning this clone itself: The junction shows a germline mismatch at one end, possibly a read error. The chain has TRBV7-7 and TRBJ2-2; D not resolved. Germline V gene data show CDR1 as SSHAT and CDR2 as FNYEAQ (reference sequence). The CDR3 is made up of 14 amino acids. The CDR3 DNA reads TGTGCTAGCAGCTTAGCATCGTCGGGCGGGGAGCTGTTTTTT. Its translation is CASSLASSGGELFF.

The CDR3 DNA reads as TGCAGCGGGGTAATCACTGAAGCTTTCTTT. Its protein is CSGVITEAFF. The V gene is TRBV29-1, the J gene TRBJ1-1; D is unresolved. The germline CDR1 and CDR2 sequences are SQVTM and ANQGSEA. V lost 7 bases and J lost 4, with 7 bases in between. The CDR3 consists of 10 residues.

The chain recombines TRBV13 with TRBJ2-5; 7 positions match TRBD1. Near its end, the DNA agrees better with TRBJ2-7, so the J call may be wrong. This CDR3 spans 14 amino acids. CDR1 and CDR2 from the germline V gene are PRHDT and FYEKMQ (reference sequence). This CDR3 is CASSSGTDLYEQYF. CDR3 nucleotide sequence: TGTGCCAGCAGCTCTGGGACAGACCTCTACGAGCAGTACTTC.

The CDR3 DNA reads TGTGCCAGCAGCTTAACACAGGGTGAAGAGACCCAGTACTTC. Translating gives CASSLTQGEETQYF. The genes are TRBV7-3 and TRBJ2-5; possible D gene TRBD1, 6 bases. V lost 0 bases and J 3 bases, leaving 8 bases between the germline ends. This CDR3 has 14 amino acids. Germline assignment: CDR1 SGHTA and CDR2 FQGTGA. The full variable domain, with the rest looked up from reference TRBV7-3 and TRBJ2-5, is GAGVSQTPSNKVTEKGKYVELRCDPISGHTALYWYRQSLGQGPEFLIYFQGTGAADDSGLPNDRFFAVRPEGSVSTLKIQRTERGDSAVYLCASSLTQGEETQYFGPGTRLLVL.

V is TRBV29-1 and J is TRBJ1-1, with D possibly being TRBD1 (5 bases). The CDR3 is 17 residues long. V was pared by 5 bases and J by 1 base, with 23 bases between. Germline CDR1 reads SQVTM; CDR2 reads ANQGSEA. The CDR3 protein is CSVSKGAGSVRNTEAFF. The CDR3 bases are TGCAGCGTTTCAAAGGGAGCAGGGTCGGTTCGGAACACTGAAGCTTTCTTT.

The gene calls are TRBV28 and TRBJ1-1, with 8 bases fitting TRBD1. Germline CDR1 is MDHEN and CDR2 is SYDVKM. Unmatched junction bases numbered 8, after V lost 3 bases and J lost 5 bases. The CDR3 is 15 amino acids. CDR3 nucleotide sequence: TGTGCCAGCAGTTTCCTACAGGGGGTCTATACTGAAGCTTTCTTT. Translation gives CASSFLQGVYTEAFF.

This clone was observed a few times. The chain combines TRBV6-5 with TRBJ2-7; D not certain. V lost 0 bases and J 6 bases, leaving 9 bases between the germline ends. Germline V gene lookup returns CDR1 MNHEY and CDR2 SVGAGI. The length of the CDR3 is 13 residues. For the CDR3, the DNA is TGTGCCAGCAGTTACTCGAAGAGTGGCGAGCAGTACTTC. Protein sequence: CASSYSKSGEQYF.

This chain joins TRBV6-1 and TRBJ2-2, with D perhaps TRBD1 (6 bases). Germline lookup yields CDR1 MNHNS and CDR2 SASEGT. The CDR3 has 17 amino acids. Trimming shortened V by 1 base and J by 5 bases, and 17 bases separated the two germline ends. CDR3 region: CASSEVWGQGLTGELFF. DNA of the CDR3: TGTGCCAGCAGTGAAGTATGGGGGCAAGGGTTGACCGGGGAGCTGTTTTTT.

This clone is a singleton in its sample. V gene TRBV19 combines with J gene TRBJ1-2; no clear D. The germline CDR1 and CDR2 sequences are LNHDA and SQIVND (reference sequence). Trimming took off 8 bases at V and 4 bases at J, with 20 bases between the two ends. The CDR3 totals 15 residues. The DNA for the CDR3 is TGTGCCAGTGCCTTTTTAACACCTCGGGCCTATGGCTACACCTTC. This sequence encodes CASAFLTPRAYGYTF.

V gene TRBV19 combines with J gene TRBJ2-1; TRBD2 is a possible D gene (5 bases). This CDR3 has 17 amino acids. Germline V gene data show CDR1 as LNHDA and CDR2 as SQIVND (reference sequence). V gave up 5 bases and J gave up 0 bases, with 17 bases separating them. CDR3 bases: TGTGCCAGTAGTGATCGGACTGACCCCTCCTCCTACAATGAGCAGTTCTTC. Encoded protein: CASSDRTDPSSYNEQFF.

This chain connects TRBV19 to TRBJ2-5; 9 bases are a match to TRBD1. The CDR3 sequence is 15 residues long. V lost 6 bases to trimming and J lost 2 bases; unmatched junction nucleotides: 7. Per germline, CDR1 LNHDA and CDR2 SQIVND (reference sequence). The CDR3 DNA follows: TGTGCCAGTAGGGGACAGGGATTGGGGCAAGAGACCCAGTACTTC. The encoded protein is CASRGQGLGQETQYF.

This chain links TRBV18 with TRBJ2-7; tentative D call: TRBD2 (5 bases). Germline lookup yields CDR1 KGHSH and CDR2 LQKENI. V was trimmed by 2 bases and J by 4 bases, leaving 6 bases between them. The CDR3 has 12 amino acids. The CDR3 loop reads CASSPTGYEQYF. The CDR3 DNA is TGTGCCAGCTCACCAACGGGGTACGAGCAGTACTTC. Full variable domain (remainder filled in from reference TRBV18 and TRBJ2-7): NAGVMQNPRHLVRRRGQEARLRCSPMKGHSHVYWYRQLPEEGLKFMVYLQKENIIDESGMPKERFSAEFPKEGPSILRIQQVVRGDSAAYFCASSPTGYEQYFGPGTRLTVT.